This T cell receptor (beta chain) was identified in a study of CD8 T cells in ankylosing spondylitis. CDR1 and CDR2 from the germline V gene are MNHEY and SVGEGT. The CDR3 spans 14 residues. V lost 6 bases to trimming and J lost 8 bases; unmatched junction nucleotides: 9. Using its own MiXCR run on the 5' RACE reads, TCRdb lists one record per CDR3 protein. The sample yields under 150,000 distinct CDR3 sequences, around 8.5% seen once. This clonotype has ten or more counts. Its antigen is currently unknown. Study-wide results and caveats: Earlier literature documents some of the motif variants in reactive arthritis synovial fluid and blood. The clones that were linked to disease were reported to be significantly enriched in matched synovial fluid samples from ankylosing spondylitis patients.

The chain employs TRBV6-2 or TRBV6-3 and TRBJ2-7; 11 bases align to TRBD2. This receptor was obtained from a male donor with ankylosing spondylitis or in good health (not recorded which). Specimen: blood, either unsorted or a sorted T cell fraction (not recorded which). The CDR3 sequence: CASRLAGGRMQQYF. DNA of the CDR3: TGTGCCAGCAGGCTAGCGGGAGGACGTATGCAGCAGTACTTC.